This T cell receptor (beta chain) was documented in a study of cytomegalovirus exposure and HLA in healthy donors. Turning to this clone: This sample includes further DNA sequences coding for the same CDR3.

The PCR employed 60 Vbeta primers together with 13 Jbeta primers. This table comes from immunoSEQ multiplex PCR, and its TCRdb copy is limited to in-frame clones, with some not included. The table has 220,000 or so clones, roughly 75% seen once. CDR3 length: 11 residues. V was clipped by 4 bases and J by 10 bases, with 10 bases between them. The germline V gene encodes CDR1 MGHDK and CDR2 SYGVNS. Sequenced input: PBMCs. The chain links TRBV25-1 to TRBJ1-1; D perhaps matches TRBD1 (5 bases). The TCR originated in a woman in her 30s in good health and CMV-seronegative. In DNA, the CDR3 is TGTGCCAGCAGTGGAGGAGGGGCAGCTTTCTTT. Protein sequence: CASSGGGAAFF. The full variable domain, rest sourced from reference TRBV25-1 and TRBJ1-1, is EADIYQTPRYLVIGTGKKITLECSQTMGHDKMYWYQQDPGMELHLIHYSYGVNSTEKGDLSSESTVSRIRTEHFPLTLESARPSHTSQYLCASSGGGAAFFGQGTRLTVV.